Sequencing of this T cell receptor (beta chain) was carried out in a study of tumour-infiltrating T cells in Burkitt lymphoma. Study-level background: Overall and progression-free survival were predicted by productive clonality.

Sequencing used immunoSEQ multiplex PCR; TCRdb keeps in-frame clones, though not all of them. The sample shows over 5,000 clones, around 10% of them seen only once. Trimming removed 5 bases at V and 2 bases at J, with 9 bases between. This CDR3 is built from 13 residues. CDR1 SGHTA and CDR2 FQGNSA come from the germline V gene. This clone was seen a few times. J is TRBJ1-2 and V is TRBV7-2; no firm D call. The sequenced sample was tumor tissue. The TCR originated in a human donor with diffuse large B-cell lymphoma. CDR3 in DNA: TGTGCCAGCAGCCCCGACACCAACTATGGCTACACCTTC. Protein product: CASSPDTNYGYTF.